A single TCR beta chain is shown here with its context. This clone occurred a few times. It has no known antigen specificity. Base quality data are lacking; no much larger clone is found one base away. This specimen comes from a study of chemoradiotherapy in HPV16-positive cancers (dated by TCRdb to the early 2020s). The study in broad terms: Candidate HPV-specific T-cell clones and common TCR motifs were defined by functional T-cell assays performed on cells from a couple of HPV16-positive patients. The study asked whether T-cell immunity against the HPV oncoproteins E6 and E7 changes during chemoradiotherapy and whether it affects survival. The candidate HPV-specific TCRs and motifs were then tracked in TCR repertoires from over 85 patients with HPV-related cancers.

Because repertoires were sampled repeatedly during chemoradiotherapy, clonal expansion in the tumor microenvironment could be followed. What the research found in general, with its limitations: Expansion of candidate HPV-specific clones and E7-related TCR motifs was observed in the tumor microenvironment during treatment, whereas no such expansion was observed for non-HPV-specific T cells. The functional definition of HPV-specific T cells came from only a couple of HPV16-positive patients, and the survival association was reported for HPV16-positive patients. Among HPV16-positive patients, expansion of HPV-responsive T cells during chemoradiotherapy was associated with better recurrence-free survival.

The method behind the library was the immunoSEQ multiplex PCR assay. The immuneACCESS repertoire file appears here via TCRdb, limited to in-frame rearrangements. These files lack a portion of the clones; in checked studies, under half of the deficit traces to unresolved V genes, and the cause of the others is not known. The sample includes 7,000 to 9,000 clones, with around 74% observed a single time. The ten largest clonotypes hold roughly 16% of the sample. V has 5 bases trimmed and J has 5 bases trimmed; junction bases matching no gene number 6. Including cysteine and phenylalanine, the CDR3 has 14 amino acids. Only the CDR3 DNA is retained, 42 bases long and in frame from the first base. CDR1 and CDR2, per the germline V gene (reference sequence), are SGHAT and FQDESV.

This chain joins TRBV11-1 to TRBJ2-3; the junction holds 8 bases that match TRBD2. Source: tumor tissue, taken from a patient who underwent chemoradiotherapy. The source of this sequence is a human donor with HPV-associated anogenital cancer. For the CDR3, the sequence is CASSPGGAGDTQYF. In nucleotides, the sequence is TGTGCCAGCAGCCCCGGGGGGGCGGGAGATACGCAGTATTTT.